The rows below give T cell receptor beta chains drawn from one sample of a study of shared clonotypes between healthy human individuals. Here immunoSEQ multiplex PCR was the method, and the copy in TCRdb shows in-frame clones only, minus some. The table records about 450,000 clones, 75% to 85% of them present only once. What was sequenced was PBMCs. All receptors come from a woman aged 40 to 50 in good health. Some clones in this sample may be carry-over from other donors' samples. Both conserved end residues are part of each CDR3. D genes are given only for firm matches. Only some rows state a clone size, as once, few, many or a class for expanded clones.

j_call,d_call,v_call,clone_size,cdr3_nt,cdr3_aa
TRBJ2-1,-,TRBV28,-,TGTGCCAGCAGTTTAACGGGGGCGCGGAAGCAGTTCTTC,CASSLTGARKQFF
TRBJ2-6,TRBD1,TRBV19,-,TGTGCCAGTAGTATAGATATGGACAGGGATTCTGGGGCCAACGTCCTGACTTTC,CASSIDMDRDSGANVLTF
TRBJ2-3,-,TRBV5-1,-,TGCGCCAGCAGCTTGGCCTTGACGGGATCCACAGATACGCAGTATTTT,CASSLALTGSTDTQYF
TRBJ2-3,-,TRBV20-1,-,TGCAGTCCCAAAGACGTGGATACGCAGTATTTT,CSPKDVDTQYF
TRBJ2-7,TRBD2,TRBV15,-,TGTGCCACCAGCAGAGATCTAGGCGGGAGTGGCTCCTACGAGCAGTACTTC,CATSRDLGGSGSYEQYF
TRBJ1-5,-,TRBV5-1,-,TGCGCCAGCAGCTTGGGGGTGGGGATGCATCAGCCCCAGCATTTT,CASSLGVGMHQPQHF
TRBJ2-3,-,TRBV5-6,-,TGTGCCAGCAGCTTATATGGGTTGGGCACAGATACGCAGTATTTT,CASSLYGLGTDTQYF
TRBJ2-1,-,TRBV30,once,TGTGCCTGGAGTCAGAACAATGAGCAGTTCTTC,CAWSQNNEQFF
TRBJ2-5,TRBD2,TRBV28,-,TGTGCCAGCAACTCCCCTCGGGGGGGCCAAGAGACCCGGTACTTC,CASNSPRGGQETRYF
TRBJ2-1,TRBD1,TRBV7-3,-,TGTGCCAGCAGCCGGACAGGGACAAACAATGAGCAGTTCTTC,CASSRTGTNNEQFF
TRBJ2-7,TRBD1,TRBV19,-,TGTGCCAGTAGTTTACAGGGGGCGAAGTACTCCTACGAGCAGTACTTC,CASSLQGAKYSYEQYF
TRBJ2-7,TRBD2,TRBV7-2,-,TGTGCCAGCAGCCTGGGGGCGGGAGGCCAATACGAGCAGTACTTC,CASSLGAGGQYEQYF
TRBJ2-3,-,TRBV13,-,TGTGCCAGCAGCCGGGACTCCAGCACAGATACGCAGTATTTT,CASSRDSSTDTQYF
TRBJ2-5,-,TRBV7-2,-,TGTGCCAGCAGCTTACGGGCAGCTTTAGGGGAGACCCAGTACTTC,CASSLRAALGETQYF
TRBJ2-7,-,TRBV4-3,once,TGCGCCAGCAGCCAAGATGCCACGATCTACGAGCAGTACTTC,CASSQDATIYEQYF
TRBJ1-4,TRBD1,TRBV19,-,TGTGCCAGTAGTATCGGACAGGGTTCCTCAACTAATGAAAAACTGTTTTTT,CASSIGQGSSTNEKLFF
TRBJ2-7,TRBD1,TRBV19,once,TGTGCCAGTAGTACCAGGACAGGGATCTACGAGCAGTACTTC,CASSTRTGIYEQYF
TRBJ1-1,-,TRBV23-1,-,TGCGCCAGCAGTCAATGGTGGGGCACTGAAGCTTTCTTT,CASSQWWGTEAFF
TRBJ2-2,TRBD1,TRBV11-2,-,TGTGCCAGCAGCCTTGGGACAGGGGCCAGGAAGCTGTTTTTT,CASSLGTGARKLFF
TRBJ1-2,-,TRBV15,-,TGTGCCACCAGCAGAGACAGATTTGTGGATGGCCACACCTTC,CATSRDRFVDGHTF
TRBJ1-2,-,TRBV10-3,-,TGTGCCAACCGACAGGAGTATGGTGGCTACACCTTC,CANRQEYGGYTF
TRBJ2-7,TRBD1,TRBV28,-,TGTGCCAGCAGTGGGGACAGCTTCTCCTACGAGCAGTACTTC,CASSGDSFSYEQYF
TRBJ2-1,TRBD1,TRBV9,-,TGTGCCAGCAGCTTGAACCCGGGACAGGGGTCCAATGAGCAGTTCTTC,CASSLNPGQGSNEQFF
TRBJ1-4,-,TRBV28,once,TGTGCCAGCAGTTCTCTGGGAGCAACTAATGAAAAACTGTTTTTT,CASSSLGATNEKLFF
TRBJ1-5,TRBD1,TRBV6-5,-,TGTGCCAGCAGTGCAGGGGGCTTCAATCAGCCCCAGCATTTT,CASSAGGFNQPQHF
TRBJ1-1,-,TRBV19,-,TGTGCCAGTAAAGTGGGGATCTACACTGAAGCTTTCTTT,CASKVGIYTEAFF
TRBJ2-1,-,TRBV27,-,TGTGCCAGCACGAGGAGCGGGACAATAGTTTACAATGAGCAGTTCTTC,CASTRSGTIVYNEQFF
TRBJ1-1,-,TRBV10-2,-,TGCGCCAGCAGTGTGGGGGACACTGAAGCTTTCTTT,CASSVGDTEAFF
TRBJ2-1,-,TRBV4-3,few,TGCGCCAGCAGCCACGACTCGACAAAGACGGGGCAGTTCTTC,CASSHDSTKTGQFF
TRBJ2-1,-,TRBV28,once,TGTGCCAGCAGCTACTCTGCCGTCTACAATGAGCAGTTCTTC,CASSYSAVYNEQFF
TRBJ2-1,-,TRBV7-2,-,TGTGCCAGCAGCTTACGAGGGTCCCACAATGAGCAGTTCTTC,CASSLRGSHNEQFF
TRBJ2-2,TRBD1,TRBV11-3,-,TGTGCCAGCAGCTTGGGGAGACAGGGATCGCTATCCGGGGAGCTGTTTTTT,CASSLGRQGSLSGELFF
TRBJ1-5,-,TRBV2,once,TGTGCCAGCAGTGAATCTGTCAATCAGCCCCAGCATTTT,CASSESVNQPQHF
TRBJ1-1,-,TRBV28,-,TGTGCCAGCAGTATCGAGGAAGGCACTGAAGCTTTCTTT,CASSIEEGTEAFF
TRBJ1-5,-,TRBV18,few,TGTGCCAGCTCACCAGCGGGGGGGGGACAGCCCCAGCATTTT,CASSPAGGGQPQHF
TRBJ2-3,-,TRBV6-4,-,TGTGCCAGCAGTACCGGGGACTCAGATACGCAGTATTTT,CASSTGDSDTQYF
TRBJ2-7,-,TRBV28,-,TGTGCCAGCAGGGGGAGTGTTTACGAGCAGTACTTC,CASRGSVYEQYF
TRBJ2-3,-,TRBV5-1,-,TGCGCCAGCAGCTTGCCCCCTACGCTGCCAGATACGCAGTATTTT,CASSLPPTLPDTQYF
TRBJ2-7,-,TRBV20-1,-,TGCAGTGCCCCGGGCTACGAGCAGTACTTC,CSAPGYEQYF
TRBJ2-5,-,TRBV5-1,-,TGCGCCAGCAGCCACGGACCAGGCGTGGAGACCCAGTACTTC,CASSHGPGVETQYF
TRBJ1-2,TRBD1,TRBV19,-,TGTGCCAGTAGTATCTTCCGGGACAGCTATGGCTACACCTTC,CASSIFRDSYGYTF
TRBJ2-1,TRBD2,TRBV5-1,-,TGCGCCAGCAGCTTGCGAGCGGGAGTGGGTGAGCAGTTCTTC,CASSLRAGVGEQFF
TRBJ2-5,TRBD2,TRBV5-4,-,TGTGCCAGCAGCTTGTCTAGCGGGAGACAAGAGACCCAGTACTTC,CASSLSSGRQETQYF
TRBJ1-3,-,TRBV2,-,TGTGCCAGCACCTTCAGTCGAAACACCATATATTTT,CASTFSRNTIYF